The 9 T cell receptor beta chains given below trace back to one sample, sequenced in a study of T cells after yellow fever vaccination (dated by TCRdb to about 2019). Library generation was performed with 5' RACE. Sequenced on an Illumina HiSeq 2500. In-frame beta chains were kept once TCRdb had trimmed the public reads at Q25 with fastp and called clones with MiXCR. Entries that share a CDR3 protein sequence are merged under the most common genes and DNA. This sample comprises 310,000 or so distinct CDR3 sequences, roughly 6.8% of them detected only once. Roughly a sixth of the sample is in the top ten clones. The sample's treatment or condition label, decoded: live attenuated yellow fever vaccine strain. The starting material was PBMCs, obtained roughly 47 days after the first yellow fever vaccination. The source is a man aged 18 to 35 who received the YFV17D yellow fever vaccine.

This clonotype was counted ten times or more. This chain connects TRBV5-1 to TRBJ1-1; TRBD1 aligns across 7 bases. Losses at the gene ends were 3 bases for V and 10 bases for J; bases not matched to a gene: 24. This CDR3 contains 18 residues. The germline V gene encodes CDR1 SGHRS and CDR2 YFSETQ. The CDR3 region has the DNA TGCGCCAGCAGCTCCCGGACAGGAGCGAATGTGATCACCGTTGGAGCTTTCTTT. It yields the protein CASSSRTGANVITVGAFF. The variable domain in full, with the rest retrieved from reference TRBV5-1 and TRBJ1-1, is KAGVTQTPRYLIKTRGQQVTLSCSPISGHRSVSWYQQTPGQGLQFLFEYFSETQRNKGNFPGRFSGRQFSNSRSEMNVSTLELGDSALYLCASSSRTGANVITVGAFFGQGTRLTVV.

The rearrangement joins TRBV4-1 to TRBJ1-1, with TRBD1 as a possible D gene (5 bases). Germline V gene data show CDR1 as MGHRA and CDR2 as YSYEKL. This CDR3 spans 16 amino acids. Between the trimmed V and J ends, which lost 3 bases and 4 bases, there was a span of 18 bases. The CDR3 DNA sequence: TGCGCCAGCAGCCAGGGACGGGACCCCAGAGGCACTGAAGCTTTCTTT. Translating it yields CASSQGRDPRGTEAFF.

The CDR3 sequence: CAPSLRDRVNNYGYTF. In nucleotides, the CDR3 is TGTGCCCCTTCCCTCCGGGACAGAGTTAATAACTATGGCTACACCTTC. J is TRBJ1-2 and V is TRBV6-4; TRBD1 agrees at 7 bases. This CDR3 region has 16 residues. CDR1 is MRHNA and CDR2 is SNTAGT in the germline V gene. With V trimmed by 11 bases and J by 1 base, 16 bases remained unmatched.

This clonotype was detected a few times. The CDR3 protein is CASSLSGTVSNEQYV. CDR3 bases: TGTGCCAGCAGTCTTTCCGGGACAGTATCCAACGAGCAGTACGTC. The chain employs TRBV6-2 or TRBV6-3 and TRBJ2-7; 7 positions match TRBD1. The CDR3 contains 15 residues. The V gene's germline CDR1 is MNHEY and CDR2 SVGEGT. V gave up 5 bases and J gave up 5 bases; unmatched junction bases: 12.

V gene TRBV5-4 combines with J gene TRBJ1-1, with D perhaps matching TRBD1 (6 bases). Germline V gene data show CDR1 as SGHNT and CDR2 as YYREEE (reference sequence). This CDR3 has 16 residues. V lost 4 bases and J 5 bases, leaving 21 bases between the germline ends. CDR3 loop: CASSPTFPGTPTEAFF. Here the CDR3 DNA reads TGTGCCAGCAGCCCGACTTTCCCCGGGACACCGACTGAAGCTTTCTTT. Full variable domain (missing parts from reference TRBV5-4 and TRBJ1-1): ETGVTQSPTHLIKTRGQQVTLRCSSQSGHNTVSWYQQALGQGPQFIFQYYREEENGRGNFPPRFSGLQFPNYSSELNVNALELDDSALYLCASSPTFPGTPTEAFFGQGTRLTVV.

This clonotype showed up just a few times. Here the CDR3 DNA reads TGTGCCAGCAGCCCCCGGGGGCAGGGCAACACTGAAGCTTTCTTT. Its protein is CASSPRGQGNTEAFF. The rearrangement joins TRBV4-2 to TRBJ1-1; D is perhaps TRBD1 (6 bases). Trimming pared 4 bases from V and 2 bases from J, leaving 14 bases between. The CDR3 extends over 15 amino acids. Looked up from germline, CDR1 is LGHNA and CDR2 is YNFKEQ.

This clonotype was detected ten times or more. The V call is TRBV5-1, the J call TRBJ1-2; no reliable D call. The V end lost 1 base, the J end lost 0 bases, and 4 bases lay between the germline ends. This CDR3 has 13 residues. Per germline, CDR1 SGHRS and CDR2 YFSETQ. CDR3 bases: TGCGCCAGCAGCTTGCCAGCTAACTATGGCTACACCTTC. It codes for CASSLPANYGYTF.

The table lists this clonotype with many counts. V gene TRBV5-1 combines with J gene TRBJ2-1; 7 bases match TRBD1. This CDR3 has 15 amino acids. J gave up 7 bases and V 2 bases, and 9 bases lay outside the gene matches. The germline V gene has CDR1 SGHRS and CDR2 YFSETQ. The CDR3 nucleotides read TGCGCCAGCAGCTTTAGTCCAGGGACAGCGAATGAGCAGTTCTTC. Translating it yields CASSFSPGTANEQFF.

This clonotype was found many times. The J gene is TRBJ2-1, the V gene TRBV11-2, with TRBD1 identical over 9 bases. The germline V gene encodes CDR1 SGHAT and CDR2 FQNNGV. With V trimmed by 6 bases and J by 4 bases, 4 bases remained unmatched. This CDR3 has 14 residues. The CDR3 DNA reads as TGTGCCAGCAGGGGGACAGGGATTTACAATGAGCAGTTCTTC. Translation gives CASRGTGIYNEQFF.